The 19 T cell receptor beta chains reported below all come from one sample, sequenced in a study of T cells in Graves' hyperthyroidism and ophthalmopathy. The TCR beta CDR3 regions underwent amplification using RNA transcripts as the source. HTBI primers drove first-round RT-PCR of the TCR CDR3. TCRdb passed the multiplex PCR reads through MiXCR, listing each CDR3 protein once. The sample holds more than 20,000 distinct CDR3 sequences, less than 65% seen once. Material: blood. These receptors came from a woman between 35 and 50 years old with Graves' hyperthyroidism that later progressed to Graves' ophthalmopathy.

This chain links TRBV24-1 with TRBJ1-5, with D hard to call. The V end lost 7 bases, the J end lost 0 bases, and 36 bases lay between the germline ends. In germline, CDR1 is KGHDR, CDR2 SFDVKD. The CDR3 length is 23 residues. This chain's CDR3 is CATSSSGVCHTHDALCSNQPQHF. CDR3 sequence (DNA): TGTGCCACCAGCTCCTCTGGGGTTTGCCACACTCATGATGCACTGTGTAGCAATCAGCCCCAGCATTTT.

This CDR3 reads CSTRSGADTQYF. CDR3 DNA sequence: TGCAGTACGAGATCAGGGGCAGATACGCAGTATTTT. This rearrangement joins TRBV20-1 to TRBJ2-3; the D gene is possibly TRBD1 (6 bases). Looked up from germline, CDR1 is DFQATT and CDR2 is SNEGSKA (reference sequence). The V gene lost 8 bases and the J gene lost 4 bases, with 13 bases spanning the gap. This CDR3 contains 12 residues.

Within the sample, this clonotype is medium-sized. The V call is TRBV6-5, the J call TRBJ2-7; D is possibly TRBD1 (6 bases). Trimming cost V 6 bases and J 0 bases, with 18 bases left between them. From germline, CDR1 is MNHEY and CDR2 SVGAGI. The CDR3 sequence is 16 residues long. The DNA for the CDR3 is TGTGCCAGCAGACAGACCAGAGCGGACAGCTCCTACGAGCAGTACTTC. It is translated as CASRQTRADSSYEQYF.

Ten or more counts support this clonotype. The CDR3: CASSGWQGSETSYEQYF. The CDR3, as DNA: TGTGCCAGCAGCGGATGGCAGGGGTCGGAAACCTCCTACGAGCAGTACTTC. The chain links TRBV11-2 to TRBJ2-7, with TRBD1 as a possible D gene (6 bases). V lost 5 bases, J lost 0 bases, and 20 bases lay in between. The CDR3 runs to 17 residues. Germline V gene sequence: CDR1 SGHAT, CDR2 FQNNGV. Variable domain in full (rest from reference TRBV11-2 and TRBJ2-7): EAGVAQSPRYKIIEKRQSVAFWCNPISGHATLYWYQQILGQGPKLLIQFQNNGVVDDSQLPKDRFSAERLKGVDSTLKIQPAKLEDSAVYLCASSGWQGSETSYEQYFGPGTRLTVT.

Many counts were recorded for this clonotype. V usage is TRBV11-2 and J usage is TRBJ2-1; 8 nucleotides match TRBD2. Losses at the gene ends were 3 bases for V and 16 bases for J; bases not matched to a gene: 5. CDR1 SGHAT and CDR2 FQNNGV come from the germline V gene. The CDR3 totals 11 residues. Written as DNA, the CDR3 is TGTGCCAGCAGCTTGGGAGCGGGAGTTTTCTTC. Translating gives CASSLGAGVFF.

Worth noting for this clonotype: The germline gene is not matched at one end of the junction; a read error may be the cause. The CDR3 loop is CATSREGFRGGYTDTQCF. The DNA for the CDR3 is TGTGCCACCAGCAGAGAGGGATTCAGGGGAGGATACACAGATACGCAGTGTTTT. J is TRBJ2-3 and V is TRBV15; D may match TRBD1 or TRBD2 (6 bases each). The CDR3 loop spans 18 amino acids. CDR1 LNHNV and CDR2 YYDKDF come from the germline V gene (reference sequence).

The chain links TRBV20-1 to TRBJ1-6; 9 positions match TRBD1. The length of the CDR3 is 15 residues. With 2 bases clipped from V and 10 bases from J, the junction kept 9 bases outside the gene matches. Germline V gene data show CDR1 as DFQATT and CDR2 as SNEGSKA (reference sequence). The CDR3 reads CSARSETGGGSPLHF. CDR3 DNA: TGCAGTGCTAGATCCGAGACAGGGGGTGGCTCACCCCTCCACTTT.

Details on this clonotype: One junction end does not reproduce the germline sequence, and a read error may be involved. The chain links TRBV20-1 to TRBJ2-1; TRBD2 matches at 10 bases. This CDR3 spans 13 amino acids. CDR1 and CDR2 (germline): DFQATT, SNEGSKA (reference sequence). The CDR3 region is CSARAGGRNEQFF. The CDR3 DNA is TGCAGTGCAAGAGCGGGAGGGAGGAATGAGCAGTTCTTC.

The chain uses TRBV2 and TRBJ1-1; D is possibly TRBD1 (6 bases). Looked up from germline, CDR1 is SNHLY and CDR2 is FYNNEI. This CDR3 spans 13 amino acids. Trimming cost V 2 bases and J 3 bases, with 7 bases left between them. The chain's CDR3 is CASSERGYTEAFF. CDR3 nucleotide sequence: TGTGCCAGCAGTGAAAGGGGGTACACTGAAGCTTTCTTT.

On this clonotype: Germline is not matched at one junction end, which may reflect a read error. The J gene is TRBJ1-6, the V gene TRBV6-6; a weak D match, TRBD1 (6 bases). This CDR3 spans 13 amino acids. Germline V gene lookup returns CDR1 MNHNY and CDR2 SVGAGI (reference sequence). The CDR3 spells CASNSGDNSSLHF. The CDR3 DNA reads as TGTGCCAGCAATTCAGGGGATAATTCATCCCTCCACTTT.

This clonotype showed up just a few times. This chain joins TRBV24-1 and TRBJ2-2; D ambiguous. CDR3 length: 12 amino acids. The ends were cut back, 3 bases at V and 6 bases at J, with 4 bases in the middle. The germline V gene has CDR1 KGHDR and CDR2 SFDVKD. CDR3 loop: CATSDEAGELFF. In DNA form, the CDR3 reads TGTGCCACCAGTGATGAGGCCGGGGAGCTGTTTTTT.

V is TRBV6-1 and J is TRBJ2-7, with D perhaps matching TRBD1 (7 bases). The CDR3 is 12 residues long. The germline V gene has CDR1 MNHNS and CDR2 SASEGT. Trimming cost V 7 bases and J 6 bases, with 13 bases left between them. The CDR3 loop reads CASNHRGGEQYF. The DNA for the CDR3 is TGTGCCAGCAACCACAGGGGAGGCGAGCAGTACTTC.

The chain links TRBV19 to TRBJ2-7, with D perhaps matching TRBD2 (6 bases). The CDR3 totals 13 residues. CDR1 is LNHDA and CDR2 is SQIVND in the germline V gene (reference sequence). The ends were cut back, 5 bases at V and 3 bases at J, with 11 bases in the middle. The CDR3 here is CASSWGLNYEQYF. CDR3 bases: TGTGCCAGTAGTTGGGGACTGAACTACGAGCAGTACTTC.

The chain uses TRBV9 and TRBJ2-5; 10 positions agree with TRBD2. V shed 3 bases and J 0 bases; nucleotides not matched to a gene: 11. This CDR3 comprises 18 residues. Germline V CDR1 and CDR2: SGDLS, YYNGEE. Here the CDR3 reads CASSGGPGLAQYQETQYF. Written as DNA, the CDR3 is TGTGCCAGCAGCGGTGGGCCGGGACTAGCGCAGTACCAAGAGACCCAGTACTTC.

This clonotype is medium-sized. The chain carries TRBV10-2 and TRBJ1-2, with D maybe TRBD1 (6 bases). V was trimmed by 6 bases and J by 4 bases, leaving 9 bases between them. Germline CDR1 WSHSY, CDR2 SAAADI. The CDR3 is made up of 12 amino acids. Here the CDR3 reads CASSQDSYGYTF. The DNA of the CDR3 is TGCGCCAGCAGCCAGGACAGCTATGGCTACACCTTC.

This clonotype was detected many times. A single base separates this from a much larger clone, so it may be a read error. The rearrangement joins TRBV5-1 to TRBJ2-7, with TRBD2 as a possible D gene (6 bases). Trimming cost V 4 bases and J 2 bases, with 13 bases left between them. Germline lookup yields CDR1 SGHRS and CDR2 YFSETQ. CDR3 length equals 14 residues. Here the CDR3 DNA reads TGCGCCAGCAGCATCTTGGGGGGAGCCTACGAGCAGTACTTC. Protein product: CASSILGGAYEQYF.

In this sample, this clonotype turned up many times. The chain employs TRBV5-4 and TRBJ1-4; 7 bases are shared with TRBD1. J gave up 7 bases and V 4 bases, and 13 bases lay outside the gene matches. Germline CDR1 and CDR2: SGHNT and YYREEE (reference sequence). There are 16 residues in the CDR3. The chain's CDR3 is CASSPKRQGGSEKLFF. As DNA, the CDR3 is TGTGCCAGCAGCCCGAAAAGACAGGGAGGAAGTGAAAAACTGTTTTTT.

The chain carries TRBV20-1 and TRBJ2-1; 9 bases are shared with TRBD2. Germline values: CDR1 DFQATT, CDR2 SNEGSKA (reference sequence). The V gene end was trimmed by 3 bases and the J gene end by 3 bases; junction bases not matched to a gene: 3. This CDR3 is 14 amino acids long. The CDR3 DNA reads TGCAGTGCTAGGGGACTAGCCGGCTACAATGAGCAGTTCTTC. This gives the protein CSARGLAGYNEQFF.

This chain joins TRBV19 and TRBJ1-1; 9 nucleotides align to TRBD1. The V gene end was trimmed by 7 bases and the J gene end by 0 bases; junction bases not matched to a gene: 9. CDR3 length: 16 residues. The germline gives CDR1 LNHDA, CDR2 SQIVND (reference sequence). CDR3 in amino acids: CASNPTGGEMNTEAFF. The CDR3 coding sequence is TGTGCCAGTAACCCGACAGGGGGGGAGATGAACACTGAAGCTTTCTTT.